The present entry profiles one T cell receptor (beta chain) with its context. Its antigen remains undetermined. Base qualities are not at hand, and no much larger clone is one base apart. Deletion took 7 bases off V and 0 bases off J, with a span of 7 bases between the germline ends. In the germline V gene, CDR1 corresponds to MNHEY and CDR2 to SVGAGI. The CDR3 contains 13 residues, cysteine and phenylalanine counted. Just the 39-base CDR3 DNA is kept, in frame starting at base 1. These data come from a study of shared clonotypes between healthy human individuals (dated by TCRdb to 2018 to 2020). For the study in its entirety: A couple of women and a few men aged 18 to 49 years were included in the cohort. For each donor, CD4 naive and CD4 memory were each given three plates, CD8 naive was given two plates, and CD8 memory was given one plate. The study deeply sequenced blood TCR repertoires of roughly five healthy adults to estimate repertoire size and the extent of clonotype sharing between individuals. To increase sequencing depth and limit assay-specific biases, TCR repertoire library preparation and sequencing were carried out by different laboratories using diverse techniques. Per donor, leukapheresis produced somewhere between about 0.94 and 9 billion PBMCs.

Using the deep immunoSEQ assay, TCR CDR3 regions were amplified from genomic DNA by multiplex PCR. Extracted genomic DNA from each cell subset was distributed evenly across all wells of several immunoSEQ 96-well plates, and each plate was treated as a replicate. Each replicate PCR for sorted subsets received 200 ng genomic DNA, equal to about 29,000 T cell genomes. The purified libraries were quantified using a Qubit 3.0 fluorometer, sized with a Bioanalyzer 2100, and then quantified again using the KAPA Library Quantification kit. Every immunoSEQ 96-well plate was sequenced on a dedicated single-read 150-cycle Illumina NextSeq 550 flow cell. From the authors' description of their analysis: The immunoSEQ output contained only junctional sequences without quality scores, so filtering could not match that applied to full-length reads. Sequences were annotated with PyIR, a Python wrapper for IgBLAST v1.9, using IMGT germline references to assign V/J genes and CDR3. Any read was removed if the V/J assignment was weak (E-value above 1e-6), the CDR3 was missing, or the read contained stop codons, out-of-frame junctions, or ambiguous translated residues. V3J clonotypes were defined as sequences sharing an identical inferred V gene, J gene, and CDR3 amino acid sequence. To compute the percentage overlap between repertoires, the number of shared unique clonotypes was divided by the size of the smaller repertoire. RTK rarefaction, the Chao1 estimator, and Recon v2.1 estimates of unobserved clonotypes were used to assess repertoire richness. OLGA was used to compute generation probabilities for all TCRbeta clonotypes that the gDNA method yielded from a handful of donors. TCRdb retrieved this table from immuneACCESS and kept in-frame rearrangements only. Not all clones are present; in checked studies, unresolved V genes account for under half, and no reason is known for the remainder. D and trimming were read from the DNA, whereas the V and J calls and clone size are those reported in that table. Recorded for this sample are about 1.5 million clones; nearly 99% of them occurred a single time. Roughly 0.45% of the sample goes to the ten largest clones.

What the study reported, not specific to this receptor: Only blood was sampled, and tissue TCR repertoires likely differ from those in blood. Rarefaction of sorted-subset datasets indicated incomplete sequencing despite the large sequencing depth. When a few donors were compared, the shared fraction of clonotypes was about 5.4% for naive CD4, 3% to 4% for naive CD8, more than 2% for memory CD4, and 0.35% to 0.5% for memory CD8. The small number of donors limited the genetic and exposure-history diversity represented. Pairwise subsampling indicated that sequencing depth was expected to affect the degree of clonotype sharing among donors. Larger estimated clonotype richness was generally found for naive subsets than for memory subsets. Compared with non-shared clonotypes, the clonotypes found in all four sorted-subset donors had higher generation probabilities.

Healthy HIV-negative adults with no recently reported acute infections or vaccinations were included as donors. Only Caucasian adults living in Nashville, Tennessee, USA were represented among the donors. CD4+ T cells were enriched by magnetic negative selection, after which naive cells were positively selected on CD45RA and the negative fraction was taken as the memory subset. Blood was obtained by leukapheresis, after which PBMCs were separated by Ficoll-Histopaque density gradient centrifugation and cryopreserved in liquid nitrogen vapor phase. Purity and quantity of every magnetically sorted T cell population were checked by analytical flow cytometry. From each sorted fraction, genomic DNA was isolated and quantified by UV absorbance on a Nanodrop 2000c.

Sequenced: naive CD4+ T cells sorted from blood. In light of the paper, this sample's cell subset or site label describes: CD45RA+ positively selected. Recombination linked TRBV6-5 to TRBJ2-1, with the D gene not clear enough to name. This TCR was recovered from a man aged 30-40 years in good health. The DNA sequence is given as TGTGCCAGCATGTCCAGCTCCTACAATGAGCAGTTCTTC. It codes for CASMSSSYNEQFF.